These T cell receptor beta chains were read from a single sample in a study of CD8+ T cells in alopecia areata. Sequenced by immunoSEQ multiplex PCR; TCRdb stores in-frame clones only, minus some. The top ten hold roughly 5.3% of the sample, which has around 210,000 clones, roughly three fifths seen once. Source material: CD8+ T cells sorted from blood. Receptors were obtained from a human donor in good health. CDR3s include the opening cysteine and the closing phenylalanine or tryptophan. Fields, in order: D gene, J gene, V gene, clone size, CDR3 DNA, CDR3 protein. A D gene is named only where the DNA matches it firmly. Size values are once, few and many counts, or a class for expanded clones, and some rows have none.

D gene: -
J gene: TRBJ2-2
V gene: TRBV27
clone size: -
CDR3 DNA: TGTGCCAGCAGTTTAAGGGCCACCGGGGAGCTGTTTTTT
CDR3 protein: CASSLRATGELFF

D gene: -
J gene: TRBJ2-3
V gene: TRBV14
clone size: medium-sized
CDR3 DNA: TGTGCCAGCAGCTTAACGACGATCGGAGGTCCAGATACGCAGTATTTT
CDR3 protein: CASSLTTIGGPDTQYF

D gene: -
J gene: TRBJ1-1
V gene: TRBV7-8
clone size: -
CDR3 DNA: TGTGCCAGCAGCCTCAAGTCAGGGGAAGGACAAGCTTTCTTT
CDR3 protein: CASSLKSGEGQAFF

D gene: -
J gene: TRBJ1-1
V gene: TRBV7-9
clone size: few
CDR3 DNA: TGTGCCAGCACCTCTCGGACCCGCGACACTGAAGCTTTCTTT
CDR3 protein: CASTSRTRDTEAFF

D gene: -
J gene: TRBJ2-2
V gene: TRBV7-9
clone size: -
CDR3 DNA: TGTGCCAGCAGCTTAGGGACGGCTGTTAACACCGGGGAGCTGTTTTTT
CDR3 protein: CASSLGTAVNTGELFF

D gene: -
J gene: TRBJ2-7
V gene: TRBV2
clone size: -
CDR3 DNA: TGTGCCAGCAGTGAATGGGCAGGGGACAACGAGCAGTACTTC
CDR3 protein: CASSEWAGDNEQYF

D gene: TRBD1
J gene: TRBJ1-2
V gene: TRBV4-2
clone size: few
CDR3 DNA: TGTGCCAGCAGCATACCGGGACAGCTCTATGGCTACACCTTC
CDR3 protein: CASSIPGQLYGYTF

D gene: TRBD1
J gene: TRBJ2-7
V gene: TRBV4-2
clone size: few
CDR3 DNA: TGTGCCAGCAGCCAATCCTTCCCGGGACAGAGCTACGAGCAGTACTTC
CDR3 protein: CASSQSFPGQSYEQYF

D gene: -
J gene: TRBJ2-1
V gene: TRBV11-2
clone size: -
CDR3 DNA: TGTGCCAGCAGCTTCGCCTGGAACAATGAGCAGTTCTTC
CDR3 protein: CASSFAWNNEQFF

D gene: -
J gene: TRBJ1-1
V gene: TRBV19
clone size: few
CDR3 DNA: TGTGCCACCTCCCGGGCCCACTTAGGGAACACTGAAGCTTTCTTT
CDR3 protein: CATSRAHLGNTEAFF

D gene: -
J gene: TRBJ1-2
V gene: TRBV5-4
clone size: -
CDR3 DNA: TGTGCCAGCAGTTCAACAGGGGGCTACACCTTC
CDR3 protein: CASSSTGGYTF

D gene: -
J gene: TRBJ2-3
V gene: TRBV18
clone size: -
CDR3 DNA: TGTGCCAGCTCACCTCCGACCGCAGATACGCAGTATTTT
CDR3 protein: CASSPPTADTQYF

D gene: -
J gene: TRBJ1-2
V gene: TRBV9
clone size: -
CDR3 DNA: TGTGCCAGCAGCGTAGCAGACTATGGCTACACCTTC
CDR3 protein: CASSVADYGYTF

D gene: TRBD1
J gene: TRBJ2-7
V gene: TRBV7-9
clone size: -
CDR3 DNA: TGTGCCAGCAGCGTACAGGGGTATGACGAGCAGTACTTC
CDR3 protein: CASSVQGYDEQYF